These 15 T cell receptor beta chains came from one sample sequenced in a study of blood T cell repertoires in COVID-19. This table comes from immunoSEQ multiplex PCR, and its TCRdb copy is limited to in-frame clones, with some not included. The sample carries roughly 140,000 clones, 80% to 90% recorded once. The material sequenced was PBMCs or T cells enriched from blood (not recorded which). These TCRs come from a man between 60 and 75 years old who had recovered from COVID-19.

The V call is TRBV30, the J call TRBJ2-2; TRBD1 agrees at 7 bases. Germline trimming cut 2 bases from V and 1 base from J; bases unmatched to any gene: 4. Germline CDR1 GTSNPN, CDR2 SVGIG (reference sequence). The CDR3 runs 15 residues. The CDR3 protein is CAWSKGAGNTGELFF. The CDR3 DNA follows: TGTGCCTGGAGTAAGGGGGCGGGGAACACCGGGGAGCTGTTTTTT.

The chain couples TRBV11-3 to TRBJ2-2; the match to TRBD1 covers 9 bases. This CDR3 region has 16 residues. CDR1 and CDR2 (germline): SGHNT, YENEEA. J gave up 1 base and V 5 bases, and 5 bases lay outside the gene matches. The CDR3 DNA follows: TGTGCCAGCAGCAGCTACAGGGGGCTGAACACCGGGGAGCTGTTTTTT. Amino acid sequence: CASSSYRGLNTGELFF.

The rearrangement links TRBV30 to TRBJ2-7, with 9 bases identical to TRBD2. The CDR3 runs 15 residues. Germline CDR1 is GTSNPN and CDR2 is SVGIG (reference sequence). The ends lost 0 bases at V and 3 bases at J; junction bases unmatched: 6. The CDR3 protein is CAWSVVAGVIYEQYF. The DNA of the CDR3 is TGTGCCTGGAGTGTGGTAGCGGGAGTTATCTACGAGCAGTACTTC.

The chain uses TRBV27 and TRBJ1-2; 7 bases align to TRBD1. Germline V gene sequence: CDR1 MNHEY, CDR2 SMNVEV (reference sequence). CDR3 length: 14 amino acids. V shed 3 bases and J 6 bases; nucleotides not matched to a gene: 7. CDR3 sequence: CASSLGTARHGYTF. In nucleotides, the CDR3 is TGTGCCAGCAGTTTGGGGACAGCCAGGCATGGCTACACCTTC.

The CDR3 loop reads CASSSGSGVEQFF. CDR3 nucleotide sequence: TGTGCCAGCAGCTCAGGGTCGGGGGTTGAGCAGTTCTTC. The chain is built from TRBV7-2 and TRBJ2-1; tentatively, D is TRBD2 (6 bases). Trimming stripped 4 bases from V and 9 bases from J, with 13 bases between. Germline V lookup: CDR1 SGHTA, CDR2 FQGNSA. The CDR3 is 13 residues long.

The count of this clone is one. V is TRBV29-1 and J is TRBJ2-1; TRBD2 aligns across 8 bases. There are 15 residues in the CDR3. Unmatched junction bases numbered 4, after V lost 3 bases and J lost 0 bases. Germline V gives CDR1 SQVTM, CDR2 ANQGSEA. In DNA, the CDR3 is TGCAGCGTTGACGGGCTAGCGGGCTCCTACAATGAGCAGTTCTTC. Its translation is CSVDGLAGSYNEQFF.

The chain uses TRBV28 and TRBJ1-1; D possibly corresponds to TRBD1 (5 bases). This CDR3 region has 16 residues. Germline V lookup: CDR1 MDHEN, CDR2 SYDVKM. Trimming removed 1 base from V and 0 bases from J, with 12 bases in between. The chain's CDR3 is CASSLYQGGMNTEAFF. Here the CDR3 DNA reads TGTGCCAGCAGTTTATACCAGGGTGGAATGAACACTGAAGCTTTCTTT.

V and J are TRBV4-2 and TRBJ1-4, with 10 bases lining up with TRBD1. The CDR3 spans 17 residues. V shed 1 base and J 3 bases; nucleotides not matched to a gene: 5. CDR1 is LGHNA and CDR2 is YNFKEQ in the germline V gene. The CDR3 loop reads CASSQVGQGVANEKLFF. Here the CDR3 DNA reads TGTGCCAGCAGCCAAGTTGGACAGGGGGTGGCTAATGAAAAACTGTTTTTT.

The V gene is TRBV10-3, the J gene TRBJ1-2; TRBD1 is a possible D gene (5 bases). This CDR3 has 14 amino acids. The V end lost 0 bases, the J end lost 8 bases, and 13 bases lay between the germline ends. Germline assignment: CDR1 ENHRY and CDR2 SYGVKD. For the CDR3, the DNA is TGTGCCATCAGTGAGTCGGGCGGTCGGGGGGGCTACACCTTC. It specifies CAISESGGRGGYTF.

J is TRBJ2-5 and V is TRBV4-1; TRBD2 matches at 11 bases. The V segment lost 4 bases and the J segment 1 base; nucleotides outside the gene matches: 2. The CDR3 consists of 15 residues. CDR1 MGHRA and CDR2 YSYEKL come from the germline V gene. CDR3 nucleotide sequence: TGCGCCAGCAGCCTTGGACTAGCGGGCCAAGAGACCCAGTACTTC. This codes for CASSLGLAGQETQYF.

The CDR3 reads CASSLRSLGNNEQFF. Here the CDR3 DNA reads TGTGCCAGCAGCTTGCGCTCTCTAGGAAACAATGAGCAGTTCTTC. The rearrangement uses TRBV11-2 and TRBJ2-1; D is unclear. Germline V lookup: CDR1 SGHAT, CDR2 FQNNGV. This CDR3 has 15 amino acids. Trimming took 3 bases from V and 5 from J, leaving 14 bases between them.

This chain connects TRBV5-1 to TRBJ1-1; TRBD1 agrees at 7 bases. Germline assignment: CDR1 SGHRS and CDR2 YFSETQ. V trimming: 0 bases; J trimming: 2 bases; junction bases outside the gene matches: 4. This CDR3 comprises 15 residues. CDR3 bases: TGCGCCAGCAGCTTGGTAGGGGGCGCTAACACTGAAGCTTTCTTT. Its protein is CASSLVGGANTEAFF.

DNA for the CDR3: TGTGCCAGCATGGAGGGACTAGCCGCAGATACGCAGTATTTT. Amino acid sequence: CASMEGLAADTQYF. This chain joins TRBV2 and TRBJ2-3, with 9 positions matching TRBD2. The junction had 6 bases not matched to a gene; V was cut back by 7 bases and J by 4 bases. CDR1 SNHLY and CDR2 FYNNEI come from the germline V gene. The CDR3 loop spans 14 amino acids.

The genes are TRBV10-3 and TRBJ2-2; 7 positions match TRBD2. V dropped 6 bases and J dropped 4; count of bases not matched to a gene: 20. CDR1 and CDR2 (germline): ENHRY, SYGVKD. The CDR3 sequence is 19 residues long. The CDR3 DNA sequence: TGTGCCATCAGGTCAGGGCTTGCGGGAGAGGGCCCTGGCACCGGGGAGCTGTTTTTT. Translated, it gives CAIRSGLAGEGPGTGELFF.

With respect to this clone: The identical CDR3 is also encoded by other nucleotide sequences in the sample. The rearrangement links TRBV28 to TRBJ1-2; no clear D gene. The CDR3 has 13 residues. Trimming removed 2 bases at V and 5 bases at J, with 9 bases between. CDR1 is MDHEN and CDR2 is SYDVKM in the germline V gene. CDR3 bases: TGTGCCAGCAGTTTAGGGCAGCTGTATGGCTACACCTTC. Protein: CASSLGQLYGYTF.